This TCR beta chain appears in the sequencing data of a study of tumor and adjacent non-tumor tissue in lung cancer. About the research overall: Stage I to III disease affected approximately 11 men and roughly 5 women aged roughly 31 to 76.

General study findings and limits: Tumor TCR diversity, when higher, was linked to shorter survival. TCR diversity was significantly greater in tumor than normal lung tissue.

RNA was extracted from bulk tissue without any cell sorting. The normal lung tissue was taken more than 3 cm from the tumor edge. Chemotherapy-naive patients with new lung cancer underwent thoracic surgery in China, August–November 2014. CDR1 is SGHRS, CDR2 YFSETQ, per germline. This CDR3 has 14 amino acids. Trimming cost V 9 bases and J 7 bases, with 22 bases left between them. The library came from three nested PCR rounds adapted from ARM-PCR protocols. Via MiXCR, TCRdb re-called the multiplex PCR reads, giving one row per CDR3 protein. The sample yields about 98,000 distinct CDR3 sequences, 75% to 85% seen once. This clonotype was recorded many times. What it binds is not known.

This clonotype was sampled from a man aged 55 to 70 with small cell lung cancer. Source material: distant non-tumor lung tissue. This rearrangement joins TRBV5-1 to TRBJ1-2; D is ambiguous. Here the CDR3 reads CATSQEGGRLGYTF. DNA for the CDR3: TGCGCCACCTCACAAGAGGGAGGAAGGCTTGGCTACACCTTC.